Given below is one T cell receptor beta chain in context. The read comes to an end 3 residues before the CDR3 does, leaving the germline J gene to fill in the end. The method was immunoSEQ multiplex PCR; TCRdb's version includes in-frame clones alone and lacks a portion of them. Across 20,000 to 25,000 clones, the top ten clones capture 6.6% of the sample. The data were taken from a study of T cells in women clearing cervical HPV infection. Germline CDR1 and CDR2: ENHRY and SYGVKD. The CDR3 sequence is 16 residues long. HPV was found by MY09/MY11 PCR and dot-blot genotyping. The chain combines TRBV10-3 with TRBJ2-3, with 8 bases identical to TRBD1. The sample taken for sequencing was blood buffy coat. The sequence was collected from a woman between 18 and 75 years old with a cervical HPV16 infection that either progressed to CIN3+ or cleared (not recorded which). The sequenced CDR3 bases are TGTGCCATCAGTGAGCCTGAGGGACAGGAGAATCAGCCG. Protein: CAISEPEGQENQP. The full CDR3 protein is CAISEPEGQENQPQYF.